This T cell receptor (beta chain) is drawn from a study of regulatory T cells in long-lasting Graves disease. Study context: Graves' patients with a new diagnosis had received antithyroid drugs under 3 months.

The CDR3 sequence is 14 residues long. Germline values: CDR1 DFQATT, CDR2 SNEGSKA (reference sequence). V lost 1 base, J lost 2 bases, and 11 bases lay in between. Time point in this sample: newly diagnosed GD, antithyroid drugs for less than 3 months. From PBMCs, RNA was extracted and then used to make the TCR library. It was by American Thyroid Association guidelines that Graves' disease was diagnosed. At least ten counts were recorded for this clonotype. What it binds is unknown. Overall study results and limits: Persistent Graves' cases showed lower TCR diversity than newly diagnosed cases.

iRepertoire HTBI primers and Arm-PCR of CDR3 regions built TCR beta libraries. TCRdb independently ran MiXCR on the multiplex PCR reads; one entry per CDR3 protein. The table has roughly 560,000 distinct CDR3 sequences, around 13% seen once. The sample was also reused in another study, on T cells in Graves' hyperthyroidism and ophthalmopathy. That report notes: Carried out on the TCR CDR3, a first-round RT-PCR used the HTBI primer set.

This clonotype originated in a woman aged 25 to 39 with Graves disease. The specimen comprised peripheral blood mononuclear cells (PBMCs), sampled at new diagnosis, from a patient treated with antithyroid drugs. The V call is TRBV20-1, the J call TRBJ1-2; D gene ambiguous. Here the CDR3 reads CSARVGSKNYGYTF. CDR3 coding DNA: TGCAGTGCTAGAGTTGGCAGTAAAAACTATGGCTACACCTTC.